These 3 T cell receptor beta chains were sequenced from one sample in a study of T-cell reconstitution after alpha-beta-depleted transplantation in children. Construction of the TCRbeta library involved unique molecular identifiers. TCRdb recomputed calls from the PCR reads with MiXCR, one row per CDR3 protein. The sample lists 250,000 to 350,000 distinct CDR3 sequences, about 10% occurring once. The source material was PBMCs from the stem cell graft donor, sampled from the stem cell graft. Every receptor here comes from a human donor who donated a stem cell graft to a child with SCID.

The chain is built from TRBV20-1 and TRBJ2-3, with D possibly matching TRBD2 (5 bases). Germline-derived CDR1 and CDR2 are DFQATT and SNEGSKA (reference sequence). V gave up 3 bases and J gave up 4 bases, with 11 bases separating them. The CDR3 runs 13 residues. The DNA of the CDR3 is TGCAGTGCTAGGCCCGAGGGTCCAGATACGCAGTATTTT. Translated: CSARPEGPDTQYF.

This clonotype was counted at least ten times. The gene calls are TRBV20-1 and TRBJ1-4; maybe TRBD1 (5 bases). From germline, CDR1 is DFQATT and CDR2 SNEGSKA (reference sequence). This CDR3 has 14 amino acids. Between the trimmed V and J ends, which lost 3 bases and 2 bases, there was a span of 10 bases. The CDR3 spells CSASREVTNEKLFF. The CDR3 bases are TGCAGTGCTAGCAGGGAGGTTACTAATGAAAAACTGTTTTTT.

The gene calls are TRBV14 and TRBJ2-1; maybe TRBD1 (6 bases). CDR1 and CDR2 from the germline V gene are SGHDN and FVKESK. V was cut by 0 bases and J by 5 bases, with 11 bases left in between. The CDR3 consists of 15 residues. The CDR3, as DNA: TGTGCCAGCAGCCAAGATGGGACACGGGACAATGAGCAGTTCTTC. This codes for CASSQDGTRDNEQFF.